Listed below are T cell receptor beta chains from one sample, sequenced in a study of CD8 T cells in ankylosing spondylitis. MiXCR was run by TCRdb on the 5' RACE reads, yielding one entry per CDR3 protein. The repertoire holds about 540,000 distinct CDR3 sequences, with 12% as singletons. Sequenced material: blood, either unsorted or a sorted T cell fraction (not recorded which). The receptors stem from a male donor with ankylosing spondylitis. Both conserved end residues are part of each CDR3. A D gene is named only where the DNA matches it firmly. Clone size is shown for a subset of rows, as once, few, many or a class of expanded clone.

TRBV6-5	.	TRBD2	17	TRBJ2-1	CASSYSRFQRENNEQFF	TGTGCCAGCAGTTACTCGAGGTTCCAGCGGGAGAACAATGAGCAGTTCTTC
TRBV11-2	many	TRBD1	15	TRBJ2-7	CASSLTGQVSYEQYF	TGTGCCAGCAGCTTAACCGGACAGGTTTCCTACGAGCAGTACTTC
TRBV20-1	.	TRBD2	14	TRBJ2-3	CSAWTRGPPDSQYF	TGCAGTGCTTGGACTAGGGGTCCCCCAGATTCGCAGTATTTT
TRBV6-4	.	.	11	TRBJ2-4	CATSRGDIQYF	TGTGCCACGTCACGGGGTGACATTCAGTACTTC
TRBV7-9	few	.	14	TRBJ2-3	CASSILGGTDTQYF	TGTGCCAGCAGCATTTTGGGCGGCACAGATACGCAGTATTTT
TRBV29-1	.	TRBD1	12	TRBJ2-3	CSSDRGGDTQYF	TGCAGCTCAGACAGGGGTGGAGATACGCAGTATTTT
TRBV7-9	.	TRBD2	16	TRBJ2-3	CASTDPSGESTDTQYF	TGTGCCAGCACCGATCCTAGCGGGGAAAGTACAGATACGCAGTATTTT
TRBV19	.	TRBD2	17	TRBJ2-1	CASSRTSGEGSYNEQFF	TGTGCCAGTAGTAGGACTAGCGGGGAAGGCTCCTACAATGAGCAGTTCTTC
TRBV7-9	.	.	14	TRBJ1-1	CASSLVPPGTEAFF	TGTGCCAGCAGCTTAGTTCCACCGGGCACTGAAGCTTTCTTT
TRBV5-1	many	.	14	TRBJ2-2	CASSFETNTGELFF	TGCGCCAGCAGCTTTGAAACGAACACCGGGGAGCTGTTTTTT
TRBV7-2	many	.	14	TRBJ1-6	CASSLDGYNSPLHF	TGTGCCAGCAGCTTAGATGGGTATAATTCACCCCTCCACTTT
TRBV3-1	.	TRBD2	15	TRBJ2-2	CASRPLAGGDGELFF	TGTGCCAGCAGACCACTAGCGGGAGGAGACGGGGAGCTGTTTTTT
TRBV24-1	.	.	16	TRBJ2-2	CATSDSRQANTGELFF	TGTGCCACCAGTGATTCGAGGCAGGCGAACACCGGGGAGCTGTTTTTT
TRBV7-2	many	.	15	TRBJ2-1	CASSPRGRVYNEQFF	TGTGCCAGCAGCCCTAGGGGGAGGGTGTACAATGAGCAGTTCTTC
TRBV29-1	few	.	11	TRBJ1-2	CSVRIGFGYTF	TGCAGCGTTAGAATAGGATTTGGCTACACCTTC
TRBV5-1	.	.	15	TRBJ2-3	CASSLARQGRDTQYF	TGCGCCAGCAGCTTGGCCAGGCAGGGAAGAGATACGCAGTATTTT
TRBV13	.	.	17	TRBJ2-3	CASSAELQVTGTDTQYF	TGTGCCAGCAGCGCCGAACTACAGGTTACGGGCACAGATACGCAGTATTTT
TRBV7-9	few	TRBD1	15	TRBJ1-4	CASSLGQGNFEKLFF	TGTGCCAGCAGCCTAGGACAGGGTAATTTTGAAAAACTGTTTTTT
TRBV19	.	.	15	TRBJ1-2	CASGRAPSGDYGYTF	TGTGCCAGTGGCCGGGCACCGAGCGGGGACTATGGCTACACCTTC
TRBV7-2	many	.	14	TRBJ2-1	CASSSTSWGNEQFF	TGTGCCAGCAGCTCCACTAGCTGGGGAAATGAGCAGTTCTTC
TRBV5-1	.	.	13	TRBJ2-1	CASSESSYNEQFF	TGCGCCAGCAGCGAGAGCTCCTACAATGAGCAGTTCTTC
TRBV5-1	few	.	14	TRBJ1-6	CASSDGGFMGPLHF	TGCGCCAGCAGCGATGGAGGGTTTATGGGACCCCTCCACTTT
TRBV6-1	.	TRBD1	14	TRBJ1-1	CASRPTGENTEAFF	TGTGCCAGCAGGCCTACAGGGGAGAACACTGAAGCTTTCTTT
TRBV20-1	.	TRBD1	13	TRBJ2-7	CSALPGQGYEQYF	TGCAGTGCCCTGCCGGGACAGGGCTACGAGCAGTACTTC
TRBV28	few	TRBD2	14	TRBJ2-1	CASGERREWYEQFF	TGTGCCAGCGGGGAAAGGCGGGAGTGGTATGAGCAGTTCTTC
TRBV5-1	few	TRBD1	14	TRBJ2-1	CASSLGTGGPWGFF	TGCGCCAGCAGCTTGGGGACAGGGGGCCCCTGGGGGTTCTTC
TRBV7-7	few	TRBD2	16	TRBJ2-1	CASSFGTSGSSGEQFF	TGTGCCAGCAGCTTTGGGACTAGCGGGAGTTCTGGAGAGCAGTTCTTC
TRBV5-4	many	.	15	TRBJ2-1	CASSADGQVDNEQFF	TGTGCCAGCAGCGCCGACGGGCAGGTGGACAATGAGCAGTTCTTC
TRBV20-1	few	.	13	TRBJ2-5	CSAIRDIAETQYF	TGCAGTGCTATTAGAGATATAGCGGAGACCCAGTACTTC
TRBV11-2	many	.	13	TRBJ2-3	CASSENAVDTQYF	TGTGCCAGCAGCGAGAACGCGGTAGATACGCAGTATTTT
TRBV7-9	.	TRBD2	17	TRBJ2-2	CASSFWAGDRNTGELFF	TGTGCCAGCAGCTTTTGGGCGGGAGACCGGAACACCGGGGAGCTGTTTTTT
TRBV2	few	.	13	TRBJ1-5	CASQKEGNQPQHF	TGTGCCTCTCAGAAGGAGGGTAATCAGCCCCAGCATTTT
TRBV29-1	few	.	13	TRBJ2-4	CSVEIGRQGIQYF	TGCAGCGTTGAAATCGGCCGGCAAGGCATTCAGTACTTC